The 4 T cell receptor beta chains below were found in one sample sequenced in a study of T cell responses to AZD1222 COVID-19 vaccine. Assay: immunoSEQ multiplex PCR; the TCRdb copy retains only in-frame clones and omits some. The sample has more than 100,000 clones, over 75% seen once. Sequenced here: peripheral blood, sampled on day 0 of AZD1222 vaccination. All receptors come from an adult in good health.

This chain links TRBV27 with TRBJ2-7; TRBD2 agrees at 9 bases. Germline V gives CDR1 MNHEY, CDR2 SMNVEV (reference sequence). V was pared by 11 bases and J by 4 bases, with 21 bases of the junction left unmatched. The CDR3 is 17 amino acids. CDR3 DNA: TGTGCCCAACTCCCCGTTGGATCGGCGGGAGGGTGGTACGAGCAGTACTTC. Translation gives CAQLPVGSAGGWYEQYF.

This chain joins TRBV19 and TRBJ2-1; TRBD2 might be the D (6 bases). The CDR3 extends over 17 amino acids. Trimming took off 3 bases at V and 0 bases at J, with 15 bases between the two ends. Germline CDR1 LNHDA, CDR2 SQIVND (reference sequence). The CDR3 bases are TGTGCCAGTAGTATGCCAGGCGGGGCGAGCTCCTACAATGAGCAGTTCTTC. Its translation: CASSMPGGASSYNEQFF. The variable domain in full, with the rest retrieved from reference TRBV19 and TRBJ2-1, is DGGITQSPKYLFRKEGQNVTLSCEQNLNHDAMYWYRQDPGQGLRLIYYSQIVNDFQKGDIAEGYSVSREKKESFPLTVTSAQKNPTAFYLCASSMPGGASSYNEQFFGPGTRLTVL.

This CDR3 is CASSQDSAGGTQYF. The CDR3 DNA sequence: TGTGCCAGCAGCCAAGATTCCGCGGGAGGGACCCAGTACTTC. The gene calls are TRBV3-1 (or the pseudogene TRBV3-2) and TRBJ2-5; TRBD2 agrees at 8 bases. CDR3 size: 14 residues. The germline CDR1 and CDR2 sequences are LGHDT and YNNKEL (reference sequence). J was trimmed by 7 bases and V by 0 bases; bases with no gene match: 4.

V gene TRBV29-1 combines with J gene TRBJ2-7; 8 bases line up with TRBD1. V trimming: 7 bases; J trimming: 3 bases; junction bases outside the gene matches: 14. Per the germline V gene, CDR1 is SQVTM and CDR2 is ANQGSEA. The CDR3 is 15 residues long. The CDR3 DNA follows: TGCAGCGCCTTAGGACAGGGAAGGCTCGACTACGAGCAGTACTTC. Translation gives CSALGQGRLDYEQYF.